This T cell receptor (beta chain) was observed in a study (dated by TCRdb to the mid-2010s). Regarding the study in general: Whether tumor-infiltrating Tregs in breast cancer are recruited from blood Tregs or converted in situ from other CD4+ T cell subsets was tested. Study-wide conclusions, independent of this receptor: The TCR gene usage of tumor memory CD4+ T cells clustered together with blood and lymph node memory CD4+ cells and with lymph node naive CD4+ cells. The TCR alpha and beta sequences of tumor-infiltrating Tregs showed the greatest overlap with tumor naive CD4+ T cells, followed by blood naive CD4+ T cells. Rather than covering whole repertoires, validation in the larger cohort was restricted to a single TCR beta V-J rearrangement.

Of note for this clonotype: Its antigen specificity is not known. Qualities for individual bases were not recorded, and no much larger clone is one base off.

Amplification of full-length TCR variable regions was done by 5' RACE PCR using constant-region reverse primers, and this step was followed by semi-nested PCR with Nested Universal Primer A. Using the ReliaPrep RNA Cell Miniprep System, total RNA was extracted, and the SMARTer RACE 5'/3' Kit was then used to reverse transcribe the RNA into 5'RACE-ready cDNA. An Illumina MiSeq was used to sequence the full-length TCR alpha and beta libraries, which had been barcoded with multiplex adaptors. Per the source publication's procedure: For each of nine subset-tissue groups, sequencing data from the five patients were pooled, and the groups were then compared using unsupervised clustering of TCR gene usage. The Morisita-Horn index was used to calculate repertoire similarity, with shared sequences weighted according to their contribution to each repertoire. TCRdb reanalyzed the raw reads on its own, using fastp at Q25 for trimming and MiXCR for clone calling, and kept in-frame beta chains. Each entry merges the rows of one CDR3 protein and shows their most common DNA and genes. These V and J calls derive from TCRdb rather than the authors' analysis. The sample has around 30,000 distinct CDR3 sequences on record, about 28% of them singletons. The ten largest clones represent 3.7% of the sample.

The cysteine opens and the phenylalanine closes a CDR3 of 18 amino acids. Only the CDR3 region is kept as DNA, spanning 54 bases read in frame from base 1. Trimming removed 1 base from V and 0 bases from J, leaving 13 bases between the germline ends. Based on the germline V gene, the CDR1 and CDR2 sequences are MGHRA and YSYEKL. To purify naive CD4+ T cells, the Miltenyi Naive CD4+ T Cell Isolation kit was used, and CD25 microbeads served to deplete Tregs. Tregs, naive and memory CD4+ T cells from tumor, blood and ipsilateral draining lymph nodes of roughly 5 breast cancer patients underwent full-length TCR alpha and beta sequencing. Tumor tissue and lymph nodes obtained from ipsilateral axillary dissection were perfused with PBS, minced and then digested with collagenase I and hyaluronidase. Mononuclear cells from lymph nodes or 50 ml of peripheral blood were isolated by Ficoll density gradient centrifugation. Sorted cell populations were confirmed by FACS to exceed 90% purity.

The receptor chain draws on TRBV4-1 and TRBJ2-6; TRBD1 is a possible D gene, resting on 6 matching bases. This clonotype was obtained from a female donor with breast cancer. The sample comprised naive CD4+ T cells sorted from a lymph node. This specimen's cell subset or site label, interpreted: naive CD4+ T cells, CD4+CD45RA+CD25-. The nucleotide sequence is given as TGCGCCAGCAGCCAAGTAATGGGACAAAACTCTGGGGCCAACGTCCTGACTTTC. It is translated as CASSQVMGQNSGANVLTF.